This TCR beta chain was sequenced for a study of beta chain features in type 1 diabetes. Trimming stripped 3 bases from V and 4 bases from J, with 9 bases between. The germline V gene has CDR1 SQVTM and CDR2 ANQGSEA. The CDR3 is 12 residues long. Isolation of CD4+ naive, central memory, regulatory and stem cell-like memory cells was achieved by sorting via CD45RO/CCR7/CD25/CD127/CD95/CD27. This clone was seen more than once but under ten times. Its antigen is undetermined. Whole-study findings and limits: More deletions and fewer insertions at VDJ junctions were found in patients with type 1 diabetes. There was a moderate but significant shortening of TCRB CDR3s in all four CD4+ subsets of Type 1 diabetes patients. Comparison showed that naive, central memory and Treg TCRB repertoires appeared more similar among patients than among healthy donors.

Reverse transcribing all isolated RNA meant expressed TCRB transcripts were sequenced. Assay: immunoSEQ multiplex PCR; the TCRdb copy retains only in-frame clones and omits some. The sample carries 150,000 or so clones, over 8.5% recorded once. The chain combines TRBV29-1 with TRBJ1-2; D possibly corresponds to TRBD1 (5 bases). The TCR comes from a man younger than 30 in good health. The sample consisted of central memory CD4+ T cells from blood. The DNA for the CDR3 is TGCAGCGTTGACCGGGACTTCTATGGCTACACCTTC. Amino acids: CSVDRDFYGYTF.